A selection of T cell receptor beta chains follows, all from one sample in a study of shared clonotypes between healthy human individuals. Produced via immunoSEQ multiplex PCR; TCRdb's table is partial and in-frame only. The table has approximately 1.1 million clones, around three quarters seen once. Sequencing used memory CD4+ T cells from PBMCs. These receptors all stem from a man younger than 35 in good health. Some clones in this sample may be carry-over from other donors' samples. Each CDR3 is given without its conserved first and last residue. Each record gives: J gene, V gene, CDR3 protein.

j_call: TRBJ2-7
v_call: TRBV10-3
cdr3_aa: AISAASGSREQY

j_call: TRBJ2-2
v_call: TRBV5-1
cdr3_aa: ASSLLPNTGELF

j_call: TRBJ2-6
v_call: TRBV27
cdr3_aa: ASRTNTGTEIANVLT

j_call: TRBJ1-2
v_call: TRBV19
cdr3_aa: ASSFTSYGYT

j_call: TRBJ2-1
v_call: TRBV5-1
cdr3_aa: ASSFGLYNEQF

j_call: TRBJ2-1
v_call: TRBV4-2
cdr3_aa: ASSQESLLAGGRDEQF

j_call: TRBJ1-4
v_call: TRBV13
cdr3_aa: ASSQHSREKLF

j_call: TRBJ2-2
v_call: TRBV11-3
cdr3_aa: ASSHSPAGRGTGELF

j_call: TRBJ2-7
v_call: TRBV7-9
cdr3_aa: ASSRSGSDEQY

j_call: TRBJ2-3
v_call: TRBV9
cdr3_aa: ASSVGLAGAGPDTQY

j_call: TRBJ2-7
v_call: TRBV4-1
cdr3_aa: ASSQDATSGTHTYEQY

j_call: TRBJ2-3
v_call: TRBV11-2
cdr3_aa: ASSGSSTDTQY

j_call: TRBJ2-3
v_call: TRBV9
cdr3_aa: ASSASPTITDTQY

j_call: TRBJ2-1
v_call: TRBV6-5
cdr3_aa: ASSRVQGAYNEQF

j_call: TRBJ2-2
v_call: TRBV10-3
cdr3_aa: AISGTSGGNTGELF

j_call: TRBJ2-1
v_call: TRBV5-4
cdr3_aa: ASSSGLAGGFDEQF

j_call: TRBJ1-4
v_call: TRBV21-1
cdr3_aa: ASSKESGPTNEKLF

j_call: TRBJ1-4
v_call: TRBV28
cdr3_aa: ASSSVGQGSEKLF

j_call: TRBJ2-1
v_call: TRBV5-1
cdr3_aa: ASSLSAGNSYNEQF

j_call: TRBJ1-2
v_call: TRBV2
cdr3_aa: ASSEFYGYT

j_call: TRBJ1-5
v_call: TRBV25-1
cdr3_aa: ASRGPGMDQPQH

j_call: TRBJ1-5
v_call: TRBV28
cdr3_aa: ASSPPTQPQH

j_call: TRBJ2-7
v_call: TRBV29-1
cdr3_aa: SVGWGQDEQY

j_call: TRBJ2-1
v_call: TRBV12-5
cdr3_aa: ASGWGTSYNEQF

j_call: TRBJ1-1
v_call: TRBV9
cdr3_aa: ASSVEGQGGTEAF

j_call: TRBJ1-2
v_call: TRBV19
cdr3_aa: ASSSNRDGNYGYT

j_call: TRBJ2-3
v_call: TRBV28
cdr3_aa: ASTASGRAMFTDTQY

j_call: TRBJ1-5
v_call: TRBV6-4
cdr3_aa: ASSDLNRELDQPQH

j_call: TRBJ2-7
v_call: TRBV5-4
cdr3_aa: ASSSGQVAYEQY

j_call: TRBJ2-2
v_call: TRBV9
cdr3_aa: ASSARGAGTTGELF

j_call: TRBJ1-3
v_call: TRBV30
cdr3_aa: AWSESAGNTIY

j_call: TRBJ1-1
v_call: TRBV28
cdr3_aa: ASSPAGVTNTEAF

j_call: TRBJ2-1
v_call: TRBV4-2
cdr3_aa: ASSQDPAGLDYNEQF

j_call: TRBJ2-2
v_call: TRBV6-1
cdr3_aa: ASQVGLEVTGELF

j_call: TRBJ2-6
v_call: TRBV5-1
cdr3_aa: ASSLLENPTGANVLT

j_call: TRBJ2-2
v_call: TRBV2
cdr3_aa: ASNLAVVGELF

j_call: TRBJ2-7
v_call: TRBV5-1
cdr3_aa: ASSLGQSSYEQY

j_call: TRBJ2-1
v_call: TRBV7-2
cdr3_aa: ASSRGWYGDRAFHEQF

j_call: TRBJ1-5
v_call: TRBV14
cdr3_aa: ASSQDHGNQPQH

j_call: TRBJ1-2
v_call: TRBV10-3
cdr3_aa: ATALTEPNYGYT

j_call: TRBJ1-1
v_call: TRBV7-6
cdr3_aa: ASSPLQGRTEAF

j_call: TRBJ1-4
v_call: TRBV7-2
cdr3_aa: ASSSNTGTGDEKLF